This section outlines one TCR beta chain sequence together with its context. A much more abundant neighbour one base away suggests this may be a read error. Among the patients, none had received any treatment before thyroid surgery. Per germline, CDR1 DFQATT and CDR2 SNEGSKA (reference sequence). The CDR3 contains 14 residues. Between the trimmed V and J ends, which lost 5 bases and 5 bases, there was a span of 18 bases. TCRdb reprocessed the PCR reads using MiXCR. The data contain 30,000 to 40,000 clones, approximately 16% of them singletons. The sample originates from a study of metastatic and nonmetastatic thyroid tumors. Study-level information: Across blood and tumor or nodule tissue, repertoires from malignant and benign thyroid patients were compared with one another.

This TCR was sampled from a male donor with papillary thyroid cancer or a benign thyroid nodule (not recorded which). Some clones in this sample may be carry-over from other donors' samples. The chain couples TRBV20-1 to TRBJ2-5; D gene unclear. Sequencing was performed on blood. CDR3 residues: CSAPRQQWTETQYF. For the CDR3, the DNA is TGCAGTGCTCCACGACAACAGTGGACGGAGACCCAGTACTTC.